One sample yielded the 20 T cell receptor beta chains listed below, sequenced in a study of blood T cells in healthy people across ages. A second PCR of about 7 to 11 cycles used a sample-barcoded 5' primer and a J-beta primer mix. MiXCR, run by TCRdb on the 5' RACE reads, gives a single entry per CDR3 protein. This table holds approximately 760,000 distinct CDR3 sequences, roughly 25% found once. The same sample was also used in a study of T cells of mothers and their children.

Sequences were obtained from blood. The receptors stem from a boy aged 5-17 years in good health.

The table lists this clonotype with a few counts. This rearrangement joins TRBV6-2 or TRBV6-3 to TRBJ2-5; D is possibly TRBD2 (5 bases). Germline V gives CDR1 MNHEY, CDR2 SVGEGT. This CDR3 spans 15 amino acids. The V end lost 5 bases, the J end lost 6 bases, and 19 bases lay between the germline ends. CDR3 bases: TGTGCCAGCAGTCAAGAGGGCAGCTGGAATCAGACCCAGTACTTC. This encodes CASSQEGSWNQTQYF.

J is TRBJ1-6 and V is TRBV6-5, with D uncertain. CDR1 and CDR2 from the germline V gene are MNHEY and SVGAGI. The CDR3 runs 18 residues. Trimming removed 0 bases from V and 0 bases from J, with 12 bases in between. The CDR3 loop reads CASSYSHSRSSYNSPLHF. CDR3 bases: TGTGCCAGCAGTTACTCTCACTCCCGGAGCTCCTATAATTCACCCCTCCACTTT.

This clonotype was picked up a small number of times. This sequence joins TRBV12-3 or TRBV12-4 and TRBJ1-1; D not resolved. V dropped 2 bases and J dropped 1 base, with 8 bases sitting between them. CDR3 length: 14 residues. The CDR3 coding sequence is TGTGCCAGCAGTTTATCCTCCCCGAACACTGAAGCTTTCTTT. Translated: CASSLSSPNTEAFF.

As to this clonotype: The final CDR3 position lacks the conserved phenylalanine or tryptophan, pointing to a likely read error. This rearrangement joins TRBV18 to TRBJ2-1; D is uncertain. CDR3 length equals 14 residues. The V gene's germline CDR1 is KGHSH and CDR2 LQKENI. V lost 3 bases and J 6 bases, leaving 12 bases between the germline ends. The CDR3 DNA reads TGTGCCAGCTCACCGACCGGCCTCAGCAATGAGCAGTTCCTC. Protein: CASSPTGLSNEQFL.

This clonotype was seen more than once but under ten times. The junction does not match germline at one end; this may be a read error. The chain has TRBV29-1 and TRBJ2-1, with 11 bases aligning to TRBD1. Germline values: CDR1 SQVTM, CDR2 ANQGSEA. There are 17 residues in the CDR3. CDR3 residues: CSAEGQGAPSSYNEQFF. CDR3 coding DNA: TGCAGCGCTGAAGGACAGGGGGCGCCGAGCTCCTACAATGAGCAGTTCTTC.

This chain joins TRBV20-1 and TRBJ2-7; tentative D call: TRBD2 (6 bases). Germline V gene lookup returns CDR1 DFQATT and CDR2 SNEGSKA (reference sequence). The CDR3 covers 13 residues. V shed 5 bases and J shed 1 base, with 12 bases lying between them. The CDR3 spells CSAGDFASYEQYF. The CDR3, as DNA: TGCAGTGCTGGGGACTTTGCTTCCTACGAGCAGTACTTC.

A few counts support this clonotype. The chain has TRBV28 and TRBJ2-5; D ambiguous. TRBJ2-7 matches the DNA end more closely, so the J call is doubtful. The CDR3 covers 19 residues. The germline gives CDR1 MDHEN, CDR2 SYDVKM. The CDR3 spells CASSFILPYGTPISYEQYF. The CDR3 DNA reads TGTGCCAGCAGTTTTATCCTACCGTACGGAACCCCCATCTCCTACGAGCAGTACTTC.

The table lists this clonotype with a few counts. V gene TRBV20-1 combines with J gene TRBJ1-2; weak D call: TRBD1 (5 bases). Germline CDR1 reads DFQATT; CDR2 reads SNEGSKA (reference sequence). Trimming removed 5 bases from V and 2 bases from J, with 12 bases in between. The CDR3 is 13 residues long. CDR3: CSAEDISNYGYTF. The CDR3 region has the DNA TGCAGTGCTGAGGACATTTCGAACTATGGCTACACCTTC.

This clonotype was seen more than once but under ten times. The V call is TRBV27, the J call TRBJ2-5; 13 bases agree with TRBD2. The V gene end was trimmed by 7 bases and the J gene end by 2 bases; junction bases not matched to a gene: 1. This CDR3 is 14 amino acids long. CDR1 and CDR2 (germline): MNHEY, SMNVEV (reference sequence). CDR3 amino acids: CASILAGGQETQYF. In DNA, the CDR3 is TGTGCCAGCATACTAGCGGGAGGGCAAGAGACCCAGTACTTC.

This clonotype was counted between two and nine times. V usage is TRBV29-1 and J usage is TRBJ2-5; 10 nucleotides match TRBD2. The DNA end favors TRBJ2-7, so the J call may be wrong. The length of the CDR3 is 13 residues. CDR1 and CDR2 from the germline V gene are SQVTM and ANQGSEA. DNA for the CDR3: TGCAGCGTTGTGAGCGGGAGGGCGGACGAGCAGTACTTC. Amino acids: CSVVSGRADEQYF.

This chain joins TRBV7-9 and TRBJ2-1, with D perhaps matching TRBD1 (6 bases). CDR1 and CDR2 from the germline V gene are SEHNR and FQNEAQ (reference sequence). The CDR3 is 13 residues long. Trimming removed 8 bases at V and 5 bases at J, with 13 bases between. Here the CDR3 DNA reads TGTGCCAGCGCCCAGGGACAAAACAATGAGCAGTTCTTC. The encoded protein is CASAQGQNNEQFF.

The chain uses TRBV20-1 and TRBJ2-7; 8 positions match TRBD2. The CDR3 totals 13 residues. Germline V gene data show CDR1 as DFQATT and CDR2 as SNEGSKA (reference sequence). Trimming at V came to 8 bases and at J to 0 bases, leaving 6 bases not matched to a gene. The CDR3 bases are TGCAGTTCTTTAGCGGGAAGCTCCTACGAGCAGTACTTC. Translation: CSSLAGSSYEQYF.

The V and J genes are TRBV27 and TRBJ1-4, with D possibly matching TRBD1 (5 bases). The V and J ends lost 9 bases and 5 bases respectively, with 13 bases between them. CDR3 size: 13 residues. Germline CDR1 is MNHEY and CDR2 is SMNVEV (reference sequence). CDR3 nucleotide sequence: TGTGCCAGTTCGGGACGGTTAAATGAAAAACTGTTTTTT. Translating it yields CASSGRLNEKLFF.

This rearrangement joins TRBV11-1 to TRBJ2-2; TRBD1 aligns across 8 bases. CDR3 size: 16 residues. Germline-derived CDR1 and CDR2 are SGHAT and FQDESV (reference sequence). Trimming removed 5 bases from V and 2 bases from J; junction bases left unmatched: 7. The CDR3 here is CASSRPRGLNTGELFF. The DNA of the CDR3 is TGTGCCAGCAGCCGCCCCAGGGGGCTCAACACCGGGGAGCTGTTTTTT.

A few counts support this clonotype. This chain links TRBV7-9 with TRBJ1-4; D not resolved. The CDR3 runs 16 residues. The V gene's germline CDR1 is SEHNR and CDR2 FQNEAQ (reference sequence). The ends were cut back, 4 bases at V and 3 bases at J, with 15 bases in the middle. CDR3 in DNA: TGTGCCAGCAGCTCCCCATCGTCAGAGGCTAATGAAAAACTGTTTTTT. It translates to CASSSPSSEANEKLFF.

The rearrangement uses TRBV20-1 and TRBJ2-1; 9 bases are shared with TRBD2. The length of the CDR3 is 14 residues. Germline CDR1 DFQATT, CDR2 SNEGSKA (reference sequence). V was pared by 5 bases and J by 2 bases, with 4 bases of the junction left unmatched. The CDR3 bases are TGCAGTGCTCAGCGGGAGGTGGCCTACAATGAGCAGTTCTTC. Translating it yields CSAQREVAYNEQFF.

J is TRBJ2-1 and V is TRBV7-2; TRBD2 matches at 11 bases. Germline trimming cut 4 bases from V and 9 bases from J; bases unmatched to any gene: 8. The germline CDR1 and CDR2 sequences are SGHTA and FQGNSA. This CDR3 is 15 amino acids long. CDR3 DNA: TGTGCCAGCAGCTGGGTAGGGACTAGCGGAGGTGAGCAGTTCTTC. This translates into CASSWVGTSGGEQFF.

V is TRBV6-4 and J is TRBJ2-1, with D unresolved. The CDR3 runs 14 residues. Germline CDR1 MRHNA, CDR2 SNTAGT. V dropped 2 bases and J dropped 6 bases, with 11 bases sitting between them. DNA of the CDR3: TGTGCCAGCAGTGACATCGCAGGTTCCAATGAGCAGTTCTTC. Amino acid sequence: CASSDIAGSNEQFF.

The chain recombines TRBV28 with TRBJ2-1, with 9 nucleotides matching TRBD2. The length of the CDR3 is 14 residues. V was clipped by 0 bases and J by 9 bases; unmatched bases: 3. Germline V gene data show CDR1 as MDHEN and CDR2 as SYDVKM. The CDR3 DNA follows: TGTGCCAGCAGTTTATGGACTAGCGGAAGTGAGCAGTTCTTC. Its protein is CASSLWTSGSEQFF. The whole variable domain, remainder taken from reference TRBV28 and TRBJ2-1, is DVKVTQSSRYLVKRTGEKVFLECVQDMDHENMFWYRQDPGLGLRLIYFSYDVKMKEKGDIPEGYSVSREKKERFSLILESASTNQTSMYLCASSLWTSGSEQFFGPGTRLTVL.

The CDR3, as DNA: TGCAGTGCTAGAGATGTAGGGGGCGATGTCTATGGCTACACCTTC. Encoded protein: CSARDVGGDVYGYTF. The chain employs TRBV20-1 and TRBJ1-2; TRBD1 matches at 7 bases. This CDR3 is 15 amino acids long. CDR1 is DFQATT, CDR2 SNEGSKA, per germline (reference sequence). The V and J ends lost 0 bases and 4 bases, in that order; junction bases with no gene match: 8.